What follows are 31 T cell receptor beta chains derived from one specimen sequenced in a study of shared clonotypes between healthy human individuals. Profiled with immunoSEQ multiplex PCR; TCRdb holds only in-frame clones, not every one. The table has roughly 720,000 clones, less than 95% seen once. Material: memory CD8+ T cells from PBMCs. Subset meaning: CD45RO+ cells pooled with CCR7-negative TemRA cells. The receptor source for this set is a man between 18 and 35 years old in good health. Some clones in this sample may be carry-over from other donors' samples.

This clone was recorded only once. The CDR3 reads CASSYFQNSPLHF. CDR3 sequence (DNA): TGTGCCAGCAGTTACTTTCAGAATTCACCCCTCCACTTT. The V and J genes are TRBV6-5 and TRBJ1-6, with unresolved D. V was cut by 1 base and J by 7 bases, with 5 bases left in between. This CDR3 is built from 13 residues. Germline CDR1 reads MNHEY; CDR2 reads SVGAGI.

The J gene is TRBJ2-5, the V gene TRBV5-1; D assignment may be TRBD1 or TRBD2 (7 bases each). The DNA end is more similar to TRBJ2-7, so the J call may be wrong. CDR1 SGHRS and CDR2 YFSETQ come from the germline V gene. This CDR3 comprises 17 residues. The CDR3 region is CASSLLSRQGGAYEQYF. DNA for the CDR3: TGCGCCAGCAGCTTGCTCTCCCGCCAGGGGGGGGCCTACGAGCAGTACTTC.

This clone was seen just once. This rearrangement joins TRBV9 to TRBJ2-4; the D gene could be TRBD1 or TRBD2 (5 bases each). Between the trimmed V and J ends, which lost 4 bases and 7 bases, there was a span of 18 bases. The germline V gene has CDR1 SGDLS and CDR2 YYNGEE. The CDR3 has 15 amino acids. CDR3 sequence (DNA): TGTGCCAGCAGCCAAAGGGGAGAGTTAGGGAACATTCAGTACTTC. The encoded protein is CASSQRGELGNIQYF.

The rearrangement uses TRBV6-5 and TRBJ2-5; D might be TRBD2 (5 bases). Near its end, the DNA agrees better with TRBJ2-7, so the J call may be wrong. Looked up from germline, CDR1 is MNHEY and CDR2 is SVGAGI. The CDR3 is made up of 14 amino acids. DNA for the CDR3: TGTGCCAGCAGTTACGAAGGGAGCTCCTACGAGCAGTACTTC. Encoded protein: CASSYEGSSYEQYF.

CDR3 DNA sequence: TGTGCCAGCAGCAGTAGCGGGAGGAAGTACGAGCAGTACTTC. This codes for CASSSSGRKYEQYF. V gene TRBV11-2 combines with J gene TRBJ2-7, with 10 nucleotides matching TRBD2. V gave up 5 bases and J gave up 4 bases; unmatched junction bases: 5. Germline V gene sequence: CDR1 SGHAT, CDR2 FQNNGV. There are 14 residues in the CDR3.

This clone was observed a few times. CDR3 sequence (DNA): TGTGCCAGCAGCCACGGGGGCTACGAGCAGTACTTC. Translating gives CASSHGGYEQYF. V usage is TRBV14 and J usage is TRBJ2-7, with D possibly matching TRBD2 (6 bases). The V gene's germline CDR1 is SGHDN and CDR2 FVKESK. V lost 3 bases and J 3 bases, leaving 6 bases between the germline ends. This CDR3 contains 12 residues.

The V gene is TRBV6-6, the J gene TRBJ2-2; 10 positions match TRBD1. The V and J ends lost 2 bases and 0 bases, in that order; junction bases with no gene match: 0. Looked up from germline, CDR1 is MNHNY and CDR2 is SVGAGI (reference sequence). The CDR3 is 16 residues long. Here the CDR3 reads CASSYGTGANTGELFF. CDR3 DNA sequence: TGTGCCAGCAGTTACGGGACAGGGGCGAACACCGGGGAGCTGTTTTTT.

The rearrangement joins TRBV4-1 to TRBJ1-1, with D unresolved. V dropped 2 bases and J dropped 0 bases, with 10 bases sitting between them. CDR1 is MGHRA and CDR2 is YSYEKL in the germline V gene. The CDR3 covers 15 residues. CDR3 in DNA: TGCGCCAGCAGCCAAACGGGCTGGCTGAACACTGAAGCTTTCTTT. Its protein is CASSQTGWLNTEAFF.

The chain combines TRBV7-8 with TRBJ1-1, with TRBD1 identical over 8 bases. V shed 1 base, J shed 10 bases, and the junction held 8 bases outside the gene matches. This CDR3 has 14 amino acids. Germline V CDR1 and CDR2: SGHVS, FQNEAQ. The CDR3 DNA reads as TGTGCCAGCAGCTTAGAGGCCCGGACAGGGAGAGCTTTCTTT. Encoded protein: CASSLEARTGRAFF. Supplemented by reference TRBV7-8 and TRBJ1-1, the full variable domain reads GAGVSQSPRYKVAKRGQDVALRCDPISGHVSLFWYQQALGQGPEFLTYFQNEAQLDKSGLPSDRFFAERPEGSVSTLKIQRTQQEDSAVYLCASSLEARTGRAFFGQGTRLTVV.

The CDR3: CASSQNIAETYEQYF. The DNA of the CDR3 is TGTGCCAGCAGCCAAAATATCGCGGAAACATACGAGCAGTACTTC. The chain combines TRBV4-2 with TRBJ2-7; unclear D gene. Trimming removed 2 bases from V and 4 bases from J, with 15 bases in between. Germline V gene sequence: CDR1 LGHNA, CDR2 YNFKEQ. The CDR3 runs to 15 residues.

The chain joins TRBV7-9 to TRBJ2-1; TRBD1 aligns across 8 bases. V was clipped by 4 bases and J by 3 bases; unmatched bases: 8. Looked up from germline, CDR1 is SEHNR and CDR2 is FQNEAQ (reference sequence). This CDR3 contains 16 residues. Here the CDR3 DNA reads TGTGCCAGCAGCTCCCCCCGGGACAGGAACTACAATGAGCAGTTCTTC. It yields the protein CASSSPRDRNYNEQFF.

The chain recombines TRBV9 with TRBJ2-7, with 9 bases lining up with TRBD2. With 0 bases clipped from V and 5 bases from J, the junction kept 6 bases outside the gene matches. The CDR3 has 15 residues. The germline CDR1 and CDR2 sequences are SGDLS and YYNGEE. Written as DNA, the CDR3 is TGTGCCAGCAGCGTAGGGGGCGGGAGGGCCCACGAGCAGTACTTC. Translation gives CASSVGGGRAHEQYF.

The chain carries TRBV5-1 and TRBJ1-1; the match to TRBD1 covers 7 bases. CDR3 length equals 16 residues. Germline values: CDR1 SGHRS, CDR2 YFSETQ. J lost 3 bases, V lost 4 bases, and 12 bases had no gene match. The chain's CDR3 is CASSPRDSIKDTEAFF. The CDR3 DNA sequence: TGCGCCAGCAGCCCCCGGGACAGTATAAAGGACACTGAAGCTTTCTTT.

The DNA of the CDR3 is TGCGCCAGCAGCCAAGAGGGGACCCGTACCCAGCCCCAGCATTTT. Translation gives CASSQEGTRTQPQHF. V gene TRBV4-1 combines with J gene TRBJ1-5, with D perhaps matching TRBD1 (5 bases). The germline V gene encodes CDR1 MGHRA and CDR2 YSYEKL. This CDR3 spans 15 amino acids. V was shortened by 0 bases and J by 7 bases, with 13 bases between the two germline ends.

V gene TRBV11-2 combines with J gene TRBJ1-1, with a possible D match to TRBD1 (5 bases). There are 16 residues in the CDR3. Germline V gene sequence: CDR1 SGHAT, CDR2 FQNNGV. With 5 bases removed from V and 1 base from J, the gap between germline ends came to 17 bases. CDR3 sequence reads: CASSPRSGHPNTEAFF. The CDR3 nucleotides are TGTGCCAGCAGCCCCCGCTCTGGACACCCGAACACTGAAGCTTTCTTT.

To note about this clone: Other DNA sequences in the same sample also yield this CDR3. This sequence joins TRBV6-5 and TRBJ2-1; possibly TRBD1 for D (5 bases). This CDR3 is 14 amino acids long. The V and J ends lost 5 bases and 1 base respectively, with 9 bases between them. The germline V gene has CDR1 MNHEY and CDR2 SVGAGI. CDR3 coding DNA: TGTGCCAGCAGTACGTCAGGGTCCTACAATGAGCAGTTCTTC. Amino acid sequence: CASSTSGSYNEQFF.

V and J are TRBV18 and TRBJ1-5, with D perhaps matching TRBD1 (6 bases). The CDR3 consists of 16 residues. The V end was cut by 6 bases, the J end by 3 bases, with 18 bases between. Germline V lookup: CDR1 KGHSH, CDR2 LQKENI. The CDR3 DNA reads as TGTGCCAGCTCCACAGGGACAATTGGAAACAATCAGCCCCAGCATTTT. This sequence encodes CASSTGTIGNNQPQHF. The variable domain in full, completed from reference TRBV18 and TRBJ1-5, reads NAGVMQNPRHLVRRRGQEARLRCSPMKGHSHVYWYRQLPEEGLKFMVYLQKENIIDESGMPKERFSAEFPKEGPSILRIQQVVRGDSAAYFCASSTGTIGNNQPQHFGDGTRLSIL.

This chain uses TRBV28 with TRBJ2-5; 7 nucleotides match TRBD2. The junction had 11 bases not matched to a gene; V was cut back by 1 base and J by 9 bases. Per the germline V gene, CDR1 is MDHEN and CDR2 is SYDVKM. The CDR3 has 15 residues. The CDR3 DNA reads TGTGCCAGCAGTTTATACGGGAGGAGCCTTGGGGCCCAGTACTTC. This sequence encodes CASSLYGRSLGAQYF.

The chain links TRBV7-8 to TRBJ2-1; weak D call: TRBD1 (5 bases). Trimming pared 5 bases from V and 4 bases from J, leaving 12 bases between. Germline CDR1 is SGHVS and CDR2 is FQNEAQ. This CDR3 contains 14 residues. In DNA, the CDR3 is TGTGCCAGCAGCACCCCGACAGCGTACAATGAGCAGTTCTTC. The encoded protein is CASSTPTAYNEQFF.

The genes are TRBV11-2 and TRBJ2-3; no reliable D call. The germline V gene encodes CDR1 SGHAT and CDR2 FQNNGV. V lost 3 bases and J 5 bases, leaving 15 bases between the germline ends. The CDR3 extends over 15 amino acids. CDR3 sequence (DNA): TGTGCCAGCAGCTTTGGCCGGCGGTTGAGAGATACGCAGTATTTT. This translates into CASSFGRRLRDTQYF.

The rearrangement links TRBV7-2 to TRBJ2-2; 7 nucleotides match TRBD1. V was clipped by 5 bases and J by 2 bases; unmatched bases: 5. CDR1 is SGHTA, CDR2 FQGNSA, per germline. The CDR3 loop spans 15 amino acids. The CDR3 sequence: CASSRYRGNTGELFF. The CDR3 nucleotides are TGTGCCAGCAGCCGATACAGGGGAAACACCGGGGAGCTGTTTTTT.

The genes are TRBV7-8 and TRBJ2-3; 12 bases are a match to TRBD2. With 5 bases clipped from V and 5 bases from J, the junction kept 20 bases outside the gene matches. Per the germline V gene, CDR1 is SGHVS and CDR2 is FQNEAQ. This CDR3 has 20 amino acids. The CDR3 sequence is CASSSYPKGLAGTSGDTQYF. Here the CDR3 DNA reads TGTGCCAGCAGCAGTTATCCCAAGGGACTAGCGGGTACAAGCGGAGATACGCAGTATTTT.

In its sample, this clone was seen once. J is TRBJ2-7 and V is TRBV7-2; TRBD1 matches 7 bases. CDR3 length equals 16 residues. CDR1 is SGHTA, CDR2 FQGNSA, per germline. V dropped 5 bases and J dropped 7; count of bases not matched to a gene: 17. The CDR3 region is CASSPAGAGGLMEQYF. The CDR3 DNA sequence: TGTGCCAGCAGCCCTGCCGGGGCAGGGGGATTAATGGAGCAGTACTTC.

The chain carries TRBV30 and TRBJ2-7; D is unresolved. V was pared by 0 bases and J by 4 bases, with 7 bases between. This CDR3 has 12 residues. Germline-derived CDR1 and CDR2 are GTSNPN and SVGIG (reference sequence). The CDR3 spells CAWSVDGYEQYF. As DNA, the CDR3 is TGTGCCTGGAGTGTAGATGGGTACGAGCAGTACTTC. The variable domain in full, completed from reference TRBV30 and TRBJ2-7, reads SQTIHQWPATLVQPVGSPLSLECTVEGTSNPNLYWYRQAAGRGLQLLFYSVGIGQISSEVPQNLSASRPQDRQFILSSKKLLLSDSGFYLCAWSVDGYEQYFGPGTRLTVT.

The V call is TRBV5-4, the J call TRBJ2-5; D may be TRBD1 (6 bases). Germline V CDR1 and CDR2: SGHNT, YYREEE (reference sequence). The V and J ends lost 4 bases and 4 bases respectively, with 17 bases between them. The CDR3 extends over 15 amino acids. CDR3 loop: CASSGKGTPRETQYF. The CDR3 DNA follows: TGTGCCAGCAGCGGCAAAGGGACACCAAGAGAGACCCAGTACTTC.

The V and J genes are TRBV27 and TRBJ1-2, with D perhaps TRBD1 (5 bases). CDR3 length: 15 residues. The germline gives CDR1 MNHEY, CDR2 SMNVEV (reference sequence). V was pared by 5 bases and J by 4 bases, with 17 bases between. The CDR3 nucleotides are TGTGCCAGCAGTACCGTCCAGGGAATGTCCTATGGCTACACCTTC. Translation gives CASSTVQGMSYGYTF.

The DNA for the CDR3 is TGTGCCAGCCGGGAGACAACCAATCAGCCCCAGCATTTT. Translating it yields CASRETTNQPQHF. This sequence joins TRBV2 and TRBJ1-5; no reliable D call. The CDR3 spans 13 residues. The V gene's germline CDR1 is SNHLY and CDR2 FYNNEI. Trimming cost V 8 bases and J 3 bases, with 11 bases left between them.

In nucleotides, the CDR3 is TGTGCCAGCAGTCCTAGCGCCGACTCCTACAATGAGCAGTTCTTC. This gives the protein CASSPSADSYNEQFF. This sequence joins TRBV2 and TRBJ2-1; D is perhaps TRBD2 (6 bases). The V and J ends lost 5 bases and 0 bases respectively, with 11 bases between them. The CDR3 contains 15 residues. The germline gives CDR1 SNHLY, CDR2 FYNNEI. The variable domain in full, completed from reference TRBV2 and TRBJ2-1, reads EPEVTQTPSHQVTQMGQEVILRCVPISNHLYFYWYRQILGQKVEFLVSFYNNEISEKSEIFDDQFSVERPDGSNFTLKIRSTKLEDSAMYFCASSPSADSYNEQFFGPGTRLTVL.

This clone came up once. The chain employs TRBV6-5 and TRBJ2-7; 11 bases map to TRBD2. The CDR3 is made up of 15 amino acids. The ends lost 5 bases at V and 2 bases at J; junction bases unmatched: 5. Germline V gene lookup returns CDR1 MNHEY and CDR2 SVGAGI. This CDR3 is CASSPPGLAAYEQYF. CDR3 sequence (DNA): TGTGCCAGCAGTCCACCGGGACTAGCGGCCTACGAGCAGTACTTC.

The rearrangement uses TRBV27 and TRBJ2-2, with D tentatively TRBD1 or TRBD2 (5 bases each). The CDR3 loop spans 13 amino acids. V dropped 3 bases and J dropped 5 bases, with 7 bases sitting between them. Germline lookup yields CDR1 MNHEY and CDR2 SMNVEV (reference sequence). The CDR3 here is CASSLGVTGELFF. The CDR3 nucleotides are TGTGCCAGCAGTTTGGGGGTTACCGGGGAGCTGTTTTTT.

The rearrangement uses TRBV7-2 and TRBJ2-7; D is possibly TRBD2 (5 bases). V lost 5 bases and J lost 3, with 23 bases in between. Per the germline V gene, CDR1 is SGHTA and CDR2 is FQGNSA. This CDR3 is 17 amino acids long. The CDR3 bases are TGTGCCAGCAGCCCCCCTCCTAGCTTTCCGAGGTACTACGAGCAGTACTTC. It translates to CASSPPPSFPRYYEQYF. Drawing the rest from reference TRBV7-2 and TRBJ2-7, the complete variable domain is GAGVSQSPSNKVTEKGKDVELRCDPISGHTALYWYRQSLGQGLEFLIYFQGNSAPDKSGLPSDRFSAERTGGSVSTLTIQRTQQEDSAVYLCASSPPPSFPRYYEQYFGPGTRLTVT.